The present TCR beta chain was sequenced within a study of T cell repertoires in cytomegalovirus infection. On the study more broadly: The authors used CMV epitopes that were HLA-C-restricted (recently identified) and HLA-B-restricted (well studied). Public TCR beta signatures indicated both CMV infection and matching HLA type. Study-level results: Predominance within the ex vivo response was attributable to HLA-C-restricted CMV-specific TCR beta clonotypes. Cumulative public TCR beta family frequency identified carriers of CMV plus the relevant HLA.

Regarding this clonotype: Its antigen is undetermined.

V lost 4 bases and J 1 base, leaving 10 bases between the germline ends. The CDR3 runs to 14 residues. Germline values: CDR1 MGHRA, CDR2 YSYEKL. MiXCR, run by TCRdb on the reads, gives a single entry per CDR3 protein. The profile shows around 770,000 distinct CDR3 sequences, around 29% of them singletons. The TCR was taken from a human donor in good health (CMV status not recorded). Some clones in this sample may be carry-over from other donors' samples. Specimen: cultured CD8+ T cells from PBMCs, collected from culture after CMV antigen stimulation. The gene calls are TRBV4-1 and TRBJ1-1; D may be TRBD1 (5 bases). The chain's CDR3 is CASSLWGENTEAFF. The CDR3 DNA is TGCGCCAGCAGCCTCTGGGGGGAGAACACTGAAGCTTTCTTT.